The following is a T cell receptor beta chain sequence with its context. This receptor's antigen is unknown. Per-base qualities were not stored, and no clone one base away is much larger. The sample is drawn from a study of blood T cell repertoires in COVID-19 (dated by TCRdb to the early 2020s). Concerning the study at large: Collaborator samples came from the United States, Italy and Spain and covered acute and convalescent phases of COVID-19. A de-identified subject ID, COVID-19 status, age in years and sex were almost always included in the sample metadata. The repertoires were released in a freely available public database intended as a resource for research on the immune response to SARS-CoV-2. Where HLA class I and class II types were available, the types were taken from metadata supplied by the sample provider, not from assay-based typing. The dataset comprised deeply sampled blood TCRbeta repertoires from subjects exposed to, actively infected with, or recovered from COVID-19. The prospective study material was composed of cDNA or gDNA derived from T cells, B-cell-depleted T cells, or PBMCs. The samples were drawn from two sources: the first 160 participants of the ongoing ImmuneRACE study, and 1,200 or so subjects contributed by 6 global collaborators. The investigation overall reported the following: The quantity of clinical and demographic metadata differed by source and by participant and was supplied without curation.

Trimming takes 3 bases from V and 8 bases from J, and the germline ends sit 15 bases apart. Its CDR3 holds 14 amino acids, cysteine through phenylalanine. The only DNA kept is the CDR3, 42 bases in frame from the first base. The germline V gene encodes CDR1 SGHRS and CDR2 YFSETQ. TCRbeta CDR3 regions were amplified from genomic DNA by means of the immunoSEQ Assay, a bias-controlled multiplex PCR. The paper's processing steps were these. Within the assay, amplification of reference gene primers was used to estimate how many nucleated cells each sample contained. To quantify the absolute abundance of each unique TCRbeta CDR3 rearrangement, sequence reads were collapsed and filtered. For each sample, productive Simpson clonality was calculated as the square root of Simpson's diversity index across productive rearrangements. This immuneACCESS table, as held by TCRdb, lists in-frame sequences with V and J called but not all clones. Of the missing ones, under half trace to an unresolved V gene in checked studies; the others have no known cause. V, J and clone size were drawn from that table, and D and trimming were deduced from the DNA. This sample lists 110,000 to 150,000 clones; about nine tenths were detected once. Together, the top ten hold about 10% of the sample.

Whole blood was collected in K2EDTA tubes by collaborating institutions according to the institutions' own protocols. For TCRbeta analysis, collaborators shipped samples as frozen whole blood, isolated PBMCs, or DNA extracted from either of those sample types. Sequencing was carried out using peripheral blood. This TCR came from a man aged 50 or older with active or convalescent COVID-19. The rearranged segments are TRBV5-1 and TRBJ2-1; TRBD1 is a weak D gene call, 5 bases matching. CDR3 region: CASSSQGVSDEQFF. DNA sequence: TGCGCCAGCAGCTCCCAGGGCGTATCAGATGAGCAGTTCTTC. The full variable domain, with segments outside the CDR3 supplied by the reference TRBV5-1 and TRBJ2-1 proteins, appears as KAGVTQTPRYLIKTRGQQVTLSCSPISGHRSVSWYQQTPGQGLQFLFEYFSETQRNKGNFPGRFSGRQFSNSRSEMNVSTLELGDSALYLCASSSQGVSDEQFFGPGTRLTVL.